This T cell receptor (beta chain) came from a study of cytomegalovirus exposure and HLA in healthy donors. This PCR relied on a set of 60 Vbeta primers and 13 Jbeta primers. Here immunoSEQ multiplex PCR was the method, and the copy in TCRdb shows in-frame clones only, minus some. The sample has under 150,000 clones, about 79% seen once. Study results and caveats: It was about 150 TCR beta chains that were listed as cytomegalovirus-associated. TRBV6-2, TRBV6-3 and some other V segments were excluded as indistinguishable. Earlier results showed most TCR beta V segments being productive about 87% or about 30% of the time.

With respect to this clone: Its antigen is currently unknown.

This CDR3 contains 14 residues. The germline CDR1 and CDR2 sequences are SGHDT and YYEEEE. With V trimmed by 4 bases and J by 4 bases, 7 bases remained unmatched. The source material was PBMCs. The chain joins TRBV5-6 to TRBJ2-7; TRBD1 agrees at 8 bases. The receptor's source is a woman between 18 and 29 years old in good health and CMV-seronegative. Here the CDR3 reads CASSPGQGGYEQYV. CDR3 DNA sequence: TGTGCCAGCAGCCCCGGACAGGGTGGGTACGAGCAGTACGTC.